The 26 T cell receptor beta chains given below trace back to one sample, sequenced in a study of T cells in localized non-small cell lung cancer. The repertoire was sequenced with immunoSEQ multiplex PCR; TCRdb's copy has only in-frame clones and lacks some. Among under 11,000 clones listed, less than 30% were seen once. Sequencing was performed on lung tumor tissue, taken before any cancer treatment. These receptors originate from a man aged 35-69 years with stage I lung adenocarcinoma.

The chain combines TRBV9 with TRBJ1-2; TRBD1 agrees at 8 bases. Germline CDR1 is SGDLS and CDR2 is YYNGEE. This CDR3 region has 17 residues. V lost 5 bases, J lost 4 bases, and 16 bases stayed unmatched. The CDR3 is CASSFGQGVDGLYGYTF. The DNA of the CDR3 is TGTGCCAGCAGTTTCGGACAGGGCGTAGACGGCCTCTATGGCTACACCTTC.

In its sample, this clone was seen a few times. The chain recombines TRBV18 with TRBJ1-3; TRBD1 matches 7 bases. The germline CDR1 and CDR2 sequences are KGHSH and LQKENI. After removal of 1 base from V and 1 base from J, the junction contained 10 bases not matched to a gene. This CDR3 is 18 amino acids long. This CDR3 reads CASSPRGEGQLSGNTIYF. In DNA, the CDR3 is TGTGCCAGCTCACCACGGGGAGAGGGACAGCTATCTGGAAACACCATATATTTT. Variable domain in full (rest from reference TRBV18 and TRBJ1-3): NAGVMQNPRHLVRRRGQEARLRCSPMKGHSHVYWYRQLPEEGLKFMVYLQKENIIDESGMPKERFSAEFPKEGPSILRIQQVVRGDSAAYFCASSPRGEGQLSGNTIYFGEGSWLTVV.

CDR3 loop: CATSRAGTGNYEQYF. The CDR3 nucleotides are TGTGCCACCAGCAGAGCCGGGACAGGGAACTACGAGCAGTACTTC. The chain recombines TRBV15 with TRBJ2-7; 9 bases agree with TRBD1. Germline CDR1 reads LNHNV; CDR2 reads YYDKDF (reference sequence). CDR3 length: 15 amino acids. Unmatched junction bases numbered 4, after V lost 1 base and J lost 3 bases.

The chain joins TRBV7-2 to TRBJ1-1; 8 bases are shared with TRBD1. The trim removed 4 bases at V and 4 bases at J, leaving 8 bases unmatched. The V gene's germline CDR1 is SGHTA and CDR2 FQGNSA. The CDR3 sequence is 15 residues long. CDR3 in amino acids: CASSSWTGKGTEAFF. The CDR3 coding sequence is TGTGCCAGCAGCTCCTGGACAGGGAAAGGCACTGAAGCTTTCTTT.

In DNA form, the CDR3 reads TGTGCCAGCGGGGGTGACAATGAGCAGTTCTTC. Translating gives CASGGDNEQFF. V gene TRBV6-7 combines with J gene TRBJ2-1; D assignment may be TRBD1 or TRBD2 (5 bases each). TRBV6-7 is an ORF; its function is uncertain. V lost 8 bases to trimming and J lost 5 bases, with 7 bases between them. CDR3 length equals 11 residues.

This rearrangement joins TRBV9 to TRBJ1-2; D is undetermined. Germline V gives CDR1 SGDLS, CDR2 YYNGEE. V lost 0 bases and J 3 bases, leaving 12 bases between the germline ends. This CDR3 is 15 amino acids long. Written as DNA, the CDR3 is TGTGCCAGCAGCGTAGTCCCCAGGCCTTACTATGGCTACACCTTC. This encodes CASSVVPRPYYGYTF.

The DNA for the CDR3 is TGTGCCACCAGTGGCCCAGGGAGACATCAGCCCCAGCATTTT. Encoded protein: CATSGPGRHQPQHF. The gene calls are TRBV15 and TRBJ1-5; TRBD1 is a possible D gene (5 bases). Germline CDR1 LNHNV, CDR2 YYDKDF (reference sequence). The CDR3 extends over 14 amino acids. V lost 6 bases, J lost 5 bases, and 14 bases lay in between. Together with reference TRBV15 and TRBJ1-5, the CDR3 gives the full variable domain: DAMVIQNPRYQVTQFGKPVTLSCSQTLNHNVMYWYQQKSSQAPKLLFHYYDKDFNNEADTPDNFQSRRPNTSFCFLDIRSPGLGDTAMYLCATSGPGRHQPQHFGDGTRLSIL.

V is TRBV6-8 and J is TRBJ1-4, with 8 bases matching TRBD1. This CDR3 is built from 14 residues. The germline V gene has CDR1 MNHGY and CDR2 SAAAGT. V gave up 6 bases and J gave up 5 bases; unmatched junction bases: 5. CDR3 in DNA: TGTGCCAGCAGGCAGGACAGGGCAAATGAAAAACTGTTTTTT. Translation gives CASRQDRANEKLFF.

CDR3 region: CASGTPGNTIYF. DNA for the CDR3: TGTGCCAGCGGGACGCCTGGAAACACCATATATTTT. The J gene is TRBJ1-3, the V gene TRBV19, with D perhaps matching TRBD1 (5 bases). The CDR3 has 12 amino acids. V was cut by 9 bases and J by 2 bases, with 8 bases left in between. Germline V CDR1 and CDR2: LNHDA, SQIVND (reference sequence).

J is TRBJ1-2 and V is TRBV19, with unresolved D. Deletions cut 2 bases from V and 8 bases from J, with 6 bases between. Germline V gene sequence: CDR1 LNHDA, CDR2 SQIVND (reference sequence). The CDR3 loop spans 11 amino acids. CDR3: CASSISTGYTF. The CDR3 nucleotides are TGTGCCAGTAGTATATCGACGGGCTACACCTTC.

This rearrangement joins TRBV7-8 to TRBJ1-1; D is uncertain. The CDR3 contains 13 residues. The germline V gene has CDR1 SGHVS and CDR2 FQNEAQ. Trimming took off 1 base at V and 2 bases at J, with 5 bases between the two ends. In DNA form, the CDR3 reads TGTGCCAGCAGCTTAGGGGCTAACACTGAAGCTTTCTTT. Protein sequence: CASSLGANTEAFF.

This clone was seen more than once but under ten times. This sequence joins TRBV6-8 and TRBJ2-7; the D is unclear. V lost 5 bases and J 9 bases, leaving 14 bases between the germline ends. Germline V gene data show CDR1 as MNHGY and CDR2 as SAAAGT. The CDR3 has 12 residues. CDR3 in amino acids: CASSLVPQVQYF. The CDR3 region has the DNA TGTGCCAGCAGTCTGGTTCCTCAGGTGCAGTACTTC.

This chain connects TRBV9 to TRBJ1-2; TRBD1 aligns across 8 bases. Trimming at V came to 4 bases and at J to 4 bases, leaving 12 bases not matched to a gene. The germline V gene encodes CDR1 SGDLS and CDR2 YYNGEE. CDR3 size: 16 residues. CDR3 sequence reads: CASSPRTGSESYGYTF. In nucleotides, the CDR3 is TGTGCCAGCAGCCCACGGACAGGGTCAGAAAGCTATGGCTACACCTTC.

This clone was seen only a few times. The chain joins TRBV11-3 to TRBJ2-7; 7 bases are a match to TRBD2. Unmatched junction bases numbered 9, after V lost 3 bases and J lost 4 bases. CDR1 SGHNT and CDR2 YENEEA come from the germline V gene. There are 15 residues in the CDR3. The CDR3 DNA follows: TGTGCCAGCAGCTTTAGAGGCGGCGGGAGATACGAGCAGTACTTC. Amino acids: CASSFRGGGRYEQYF.

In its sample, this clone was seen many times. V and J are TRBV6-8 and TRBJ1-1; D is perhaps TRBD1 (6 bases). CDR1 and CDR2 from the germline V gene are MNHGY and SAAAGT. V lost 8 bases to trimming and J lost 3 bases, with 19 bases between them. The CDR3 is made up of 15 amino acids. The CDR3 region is CASPGVRNRHTEAFF. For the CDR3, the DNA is TGTGCCAGCCCAGGGGTGCGTAACAGACACACTGAAGCTTTCTTT.

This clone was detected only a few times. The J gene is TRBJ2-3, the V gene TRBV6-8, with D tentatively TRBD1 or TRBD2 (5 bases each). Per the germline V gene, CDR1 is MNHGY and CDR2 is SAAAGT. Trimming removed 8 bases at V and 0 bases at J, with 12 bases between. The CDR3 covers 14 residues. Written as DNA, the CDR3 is TGTGCCAGCGTCCGGGACCTAAGCACAGATACGCAGTATTTT. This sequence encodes CASVRDLSTDTQYF.

CDR3 sequence reads: CASSGGSGNTIYF. The CDR3 DNA sequence: TGTGCCAGCTCCGGGGGCTCAGGAAACACCATATATTTT. This chain links TRBV7-4 with TRBJ1-3, with a tentative D call TRBD1 (6 bases). With 8 bases removed from V and 4 bases from J, the gap between germline ends came to 12 bases. CDR1 SGHVT and CDR2 SQSDAQ come from the germline V gene. The CDR3 extends over 13 amino acids.

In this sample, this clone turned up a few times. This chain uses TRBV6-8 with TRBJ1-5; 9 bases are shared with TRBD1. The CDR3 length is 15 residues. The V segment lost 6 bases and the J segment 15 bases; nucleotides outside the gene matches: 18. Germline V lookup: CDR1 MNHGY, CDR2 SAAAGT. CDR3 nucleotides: TGTGCCAGCAGACGGGAACAGGGGGCGGCCCTTTCGTTGCATTTT. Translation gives CASRREQGAALSLHF.

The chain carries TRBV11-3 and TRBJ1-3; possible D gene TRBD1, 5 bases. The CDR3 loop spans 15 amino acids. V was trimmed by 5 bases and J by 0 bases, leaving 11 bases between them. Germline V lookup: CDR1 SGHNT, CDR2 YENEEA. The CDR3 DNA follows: TGTGCCAGCAGCCTGGGACCGGCCTCTGGAAACACCATATATTTT. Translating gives CASSLGPASGNTIYF.

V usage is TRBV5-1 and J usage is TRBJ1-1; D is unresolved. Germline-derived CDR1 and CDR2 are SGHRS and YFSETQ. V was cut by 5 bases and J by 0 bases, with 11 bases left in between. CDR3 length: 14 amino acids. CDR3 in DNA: TGCGCCAGCAGATTCCAGGATATGAACACTGAAGCTTTCTTT. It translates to CASRFQDMNTEAFF. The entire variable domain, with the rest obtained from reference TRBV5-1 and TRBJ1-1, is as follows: KAGVTQTPRYLIKTRGQQVTLSCSPISGHRSVSWYQQTPGQGLQFLFEYFSETQRNKGNFPGRFSGRQFSNSRSEMNVSTLELGDSALYLCASRFQDMNTEAFFGQGTRLTVV.

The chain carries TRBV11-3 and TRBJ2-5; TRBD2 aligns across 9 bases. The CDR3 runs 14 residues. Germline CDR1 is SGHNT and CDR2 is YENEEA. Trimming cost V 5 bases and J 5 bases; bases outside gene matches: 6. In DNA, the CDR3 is TGTGCCAGCAGCCAGGGACTAGCTGGTGAGACCCAGTACTTC. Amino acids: CASSQGLAGETQYF.

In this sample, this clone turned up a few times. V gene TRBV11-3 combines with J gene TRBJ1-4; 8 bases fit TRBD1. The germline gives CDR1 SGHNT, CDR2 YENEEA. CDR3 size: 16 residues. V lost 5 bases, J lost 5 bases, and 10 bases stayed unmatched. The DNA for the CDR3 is TGTGCCAGCAGCGCTAGGACAGGGTTCCTAAATGAAAAACTGTTTTTT. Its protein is CASSARTGFLNEKLFF.

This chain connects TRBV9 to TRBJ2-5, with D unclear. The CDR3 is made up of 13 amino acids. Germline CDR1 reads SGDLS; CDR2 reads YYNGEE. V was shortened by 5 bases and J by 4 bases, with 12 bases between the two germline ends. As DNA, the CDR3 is TGTGCCAGCAGGGTAATGGGTTCAGAGACCCAGTACTTC. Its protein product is CASRVMGSETQYF.

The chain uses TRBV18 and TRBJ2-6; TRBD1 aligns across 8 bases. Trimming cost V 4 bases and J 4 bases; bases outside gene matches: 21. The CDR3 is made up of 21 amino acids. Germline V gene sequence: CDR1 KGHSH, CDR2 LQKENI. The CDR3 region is CASSRVHTNRGILEGANVLTF. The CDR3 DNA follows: TGTGCCAGCTCACGTGTCCATACTAACAGGGGGATACTAGAGGGGGCCAACGTCCTGACTTTC.

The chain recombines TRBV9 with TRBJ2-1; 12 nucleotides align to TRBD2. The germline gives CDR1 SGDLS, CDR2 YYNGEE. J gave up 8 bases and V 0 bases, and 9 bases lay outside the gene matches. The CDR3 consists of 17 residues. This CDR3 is CASSVASLAGGSDEQFF. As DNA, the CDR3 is TGTGCCAGCAGCGTAGCTTCGCTAGCGGGGGGGTCCGATGAGCAGTTCTTC.

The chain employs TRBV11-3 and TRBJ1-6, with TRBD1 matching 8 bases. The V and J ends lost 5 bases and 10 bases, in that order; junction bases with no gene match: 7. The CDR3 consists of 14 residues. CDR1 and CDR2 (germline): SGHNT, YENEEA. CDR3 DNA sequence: TGTGCCAGCAGCCAGGACAGGGTACAGTCACCCCTCCACTTT. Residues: CASSQDRVQSPLHF.